Given below is one TCR beta chain in context. Its antigen is as yet unknown. This sample is drawn from a study of CXCR3-negative and CXCR3-positive naive CD8 T cells. Study-wide context: Libraries each contributed about 1.5 +/- 0.3 million TRB reads, for around 140 million in total.

A CD45RO-CCR7+CD27+CD95- profile was what naive CD8+ T cells displayed. The length of the CDR3 is 17 residues. CDR1 is MDHEN and CDR2 is SYDVKM in the germline V gene. The study, taken as a whole, reports: CXCR3-positive naive cells had more hydrophobic TRB CDR3s than CXCR3-negative naive cells.

The authors prepared UMI-labeled TRB cDNA libraries by 5' RACE. TCRdb re-called the 5' RACE reads; one entry per CDR3 protein, DNA not given. The repertoire shows 150,000 or so distinct CDR3 sequences; the top ten hold approximately 0.28%. This sequence was found in a human donor in good health. Some clones in this sample may be carry-over from other donors' samples. The specimen sequenced was naive CXCR3+ CD8+ T cells from blood. Sample subset: CD45RO-CCR7+CD27+CD95- naive CD8+ T cells expressing CXCR3 (TNR3+). This rearrangement joins TRBV28 to TRBJ2-1; lacking DNA, the TRBD1 call made by TCRdb goes unchecked. Here the CDR3 reads CASSSTIRDDIGNEQFF.